These 10 T cell receptor beta chains were all obtained from the same sample, sequenced in a study. TCRdb recomputed calls from the 5' RACE reads with MiXCR, one row per CDR3 protein. Of roughly 58,000 distinct CDR3 sequences detected, 20% to 25% appear once; the ten largest clones hold 3.2%. The sorted Tregs were CD4+CD25+CD127-/low cells. Sequencing input: tumor-infiltrating Tregs sorted from the breast tumor. These receptors were obtained from a female donor with breast cancer.

This clonotype was seen at least ten times. This chain connects TRBV6-5 to TRBJ2-6; D is undetermined. This CDR3 is built from 17 residues. V was cut by 5 bases and J by 0 bases, with 14 bases left in between. Germline V gives CDR1 MNHEY, CDR2 SVGAGI. CDR3 in DNA: TGTGCCAGCAGTGGTTGGTTACCCGGCTCTGGGGCCAACGTCCTGACTTTC. Amino acid sequence: CASSGWLPGSGANVLTF.

At least ten counts were recorded for this clonotype. This chain joins TRBV5-1 and TRBJ2-5; D not resolved. This CDR3 comprises 11 residues. V dropped 0 bases and J dropped 6 bases, with 3 bases sitting between them. Germline CDR1 SGHRS, CDR2 YFSETQ. This chain's CDR3 is CASSLEKTQYF. CDR3 coding DNA: TGCGCCAGCAGCTTGGAGAAGACCCAGTACTTC.

The DNA of the CDR3 is TGTGCCAGCAGTCGGTCGTCTAGCTACCGCACAGATACGCAGTATTTT. Amino acid sequence: CASSRSSSYRTDTQYF. The chain links TRBV6-2 or TRBV6-3 to TRBJ2-3; the D gene is possibly TRBD2 (5 bases). Trimming stripped 5 bases from V and 1 base from J, with 16 bases between. The germline CDR1 and CDR2 sequences are MNHEY and SVGEGT. The CDR3 sequence is 16 residues long.

This clonotype was picked up many times. V and J are TRBV29-1 and TRBJ2-3; weak D call: TRBD2 (6 bases). This CDR3 has 13 residues. Germline V gene data show CDR1 as SQVTM and CDR2 as ANQGSEA. V lost 6 bases to trimming and J lost 4 bases, with 14 bases between them. This chain's CDR3 is CSVAGSPPDTQYF. CDR3 sequence (DNA): TGCAGCGTCGCCGGGAGTCCACCAGATACGCAGTATTTT.

This clonotype turned up a few times. The chain recombines TRBV12-3 or TRBV12-4 with TRBJ1-5; D gene unclear. V was trimmed by 2 bases and J by 9 bases, leaving 11 bases between them. The CDR3 is 13 residues long. The CDR3 sequence is CASSLNEGRPQHF. The CDR3 nucleotides are TGTGCCAGCAGTTTAAACGAAGGTCGGCCCCAGCATTTT.

The CDR3 DNA reads TGTGCCAGCAAGGAACATCTGACCGGGGAGCTGTTTTTT. It is translated as CASKEHLTGELFF. The rearrangement links TRBV6-5 to TRBJ2-2; D unclear. The CDR3 spans 13 residues. The germline V and J ends were trimmed by 7 bases and 5 bases, with 11 bases remaining between them. Germline assignment: CDR1 MNHEY and CDR2 SVGAGI.

V is TRBV28 and J is TRBJ2-6, with D uncertain. V was clipped by 7 bases and J by 1 base, with 17 bases between them. The length of the CDR3 is 17 residues. Germline CDR1 MDHEN, CDR2 SYDVKM. CDR3 sequence (DNA): TGTGCCAGCACCCCGGCCCACCTAGGGTCTGGGGCCAACGTCCTGACTTTC. Residues: CASTPAHLGSGANVLTF.

Judged by abundance, this clonotype is medium-sized. The chain recombines TRBV20-1 with TRBJ2-2; 7 positions match TRBD1. Germline V gene sequence: CDR1 DFQATT, CDR2 SNEGSKA (reference sequence). The V and J ends lost 2 bases and 2 bases, in that order; junction bases with no gene match: 5. The CDR3 covers 15 residues. The CDR3 spells CSARKGALNTGELFF. The CDR3 DNA is TGCAGTGCTAGAAAGGGGGCTCTTAACACCGGGGAGCTGTTTTTT.

The chain carries TRBV2 and TRBJ2-1, with 11 nucleotides matching TRBD2. The junction had 12 bases not matched to a gene; V was cut back by 6 bases and J by 5 bases. The CDR3 runs 17 residues. CDR1 and CDR2 (germline): SNHLY, FYNNEI. Here the CDR3 DNA reads TGTGCCAGCAGGGTTCTGGGACTAGCGGACGCGAACAATGAGCAGTTCTTC. Translated: CASRVLGLADANNEQFF. The whole variable domain, filled in from reference TRBV2 and TRBJ2-1, reads EPEVTQTPSHQVTQMGQEVILRCVPISNHLYFYWYRQILGQKVEFLVSFYNNEISEKSEIFDDQFSVERPDGSNFTLKIRSTKLEDSAMYFCASRVLGLADANNEQFFGPGTRLTVL.

This clonotype appeared many times. The V call is TRBV4-2, the J call TRBJ1-2; no clear D. Germline CDR1 and CDR2: LGHNA and YNFKEQ. Trimming removed 5 bases at V and 3 bases at J, with 13 bases between. CDR3 length: 14 residues. CDR3 loop: CASSASAGDYGYTF. In DNA form, the CDR3 reads TGTGCCAGCAGCGCGTCGGCAGGAGACTATGGCTACACCTTC.